Detailed here is one T cell receptor (beta chain). These data originate in a study of CD8 T cells in Susac syndrome. The authors sequenced TCR beta from blood CD8+ and CD4+ T cells. The study used treatment-naive patients who had stable or active relapsing-remitting disease as multiple sclerosis controls. It was negative isolation that provided the CD8+ and CD4+ T cells, whereas TEMRA cells were enriched by FACS. RNA, at roughly 0.5 to 1 ug, was reverse transcribed with random hexamers. An immunoSEQ multiplex PCR generated amplified TCR beta CDR3 products spanning 54 Vbeta and 13 Jbeta. TCRdb independently ran MiXCR on the immunoSEQ multiplex PCR reads; one entry per CDR3 protein. The table includes 250,000 to 300,000 distinct CDR3 sequences, 70% to 90% detected once. Sequencing input: CD8+ T cells from PBMCs. The TCR was taken from a human donor with multiple sclerosis.

The CDR3 DNA is TGCGCCAGTGGGCCTCTGGAGGACTATGGCTACACCTTC. Its translation: CASGPLEDYGYTF. The V call is TRBV10-2, the J call TRBJ1-2, with D unresolved. Deletions cut 9 bases from V and 3 bases from J, with 14 bases between. This CDR3 has 13 amino acids. Per the germline V gene, CDR1 is WSHSY and CDR2 is SAAADI.